This T cell receptor beta chain is drawn from a study of response to subunit inactivated influenza vaccine (dated by TCRdb to 2016 to 2019). Study-level background: Deep quantitative T cell receptor repertoire profiling was used in the study to track responses to a trivalent subunit inactivated influenza vaccine.

General findings and caveats noted by the study authors: The authors proposed that each seasonal influenza vaccination may bring in only a limited number of new T cells.

The CDR3 covers 13 residues, taking in both the cysteine and the phenylalanine. The only DNA kept is the CDR3, 39 bases in frame from the first base. CDR1 and CDR2, per the germline V gene, are MNHEY and SVGEGT. Compared with germline, V lacks 6 bases and J lacks 4 bases; bases without a gene match: 5. The library was prepared using RT-PCR. For sequencing, an Illumina HiSeq 2500 was employed. TCRdb applied fastp at Q25 and MiXCR to the public reads, then kept only in-frame beta chains. Merged by CDR3 protein, the rows form single entries marked with the most common genes and DNA. The sample profile shows hundreds of thousands of distinct CDR3 sequences; 15% to 19% of them were found once. 11% of the sample rests with the top ten. The table lists this clonotype with many counts. This receptor's antigen is unknown. There are no base qualities to consult, and no much larger clone falls within one base.

The sequence derives from a man aged 50 to 60 who received an inactivated influenza vaccine. Donor details come from another sample of the same person, matched by shared clones. The receptor chain draws on TRBV6-2 or TRBV6-3 and TRBJ1-1, with 7 bases in between that match TRBD1. The sequencing here drew on PBMCs from blood, taken 11 to 12 days after vaccination. CDR3 reads: CASSRTGGTEAFF. The nucleotide sequence is given as TGTGCCAGCAGCAGGACAGGTGGCACTGAAGCTTTCTTT.